This TCR beta chain was sequenced for a study of control samples from healthy donors and cancer patients. Trimming pared 1 base from V and 6 bases from J, leaving 12 bases between. CDR1 and CDR2 from the germline V gene are SGHVS and FQNEAQ. The CDR3 runs to 15 residues. Clones were read by immunoSEQ multiplex PCR, and TCRdb kept only the in-frame ones, dropping some. Found here are 150,000 to 200,000 clones, 90% of them singletons; the top ten hold roughly 1.5%. Specimen: blood. V usage is TRBV7-8 and J usage is TRBJ2-2; no reliable D call. This receptor was taken from a woman aged 45-59 years in good health. This CDR3 reads CASSLGLRWAGELFF. The CDR3 DNA reads as TGTGCCAGCAGCTTAGGACTCCGGTGGGCCGGGGAGCTGTTTTTT.